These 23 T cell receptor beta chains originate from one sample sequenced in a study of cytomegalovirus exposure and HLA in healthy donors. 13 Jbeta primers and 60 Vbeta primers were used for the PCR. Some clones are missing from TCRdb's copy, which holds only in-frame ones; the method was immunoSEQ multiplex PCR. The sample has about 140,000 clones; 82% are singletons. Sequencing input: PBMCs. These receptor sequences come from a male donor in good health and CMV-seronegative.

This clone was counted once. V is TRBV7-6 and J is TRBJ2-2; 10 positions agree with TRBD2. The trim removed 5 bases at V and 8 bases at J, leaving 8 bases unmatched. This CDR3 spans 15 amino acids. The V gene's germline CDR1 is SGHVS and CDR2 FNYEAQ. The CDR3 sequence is CASSPPAGGRGELFF. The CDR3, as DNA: TGTGCCAGCAGCCCCCCAGCGGGGGGGCGGGGGGAGCTGTTTTTT.

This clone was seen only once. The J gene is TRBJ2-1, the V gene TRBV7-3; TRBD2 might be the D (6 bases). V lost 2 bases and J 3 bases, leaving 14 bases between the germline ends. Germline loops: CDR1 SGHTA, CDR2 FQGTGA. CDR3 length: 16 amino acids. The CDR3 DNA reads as TGTGCCAGCAGCTTATATCGGACGGGAGACTACAATGAGCAGTTCTTC. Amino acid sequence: CASSLYRTGDYNEQFF. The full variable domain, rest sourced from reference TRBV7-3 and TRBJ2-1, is GAGVSQTPSNKVTEKGKYVELRCDPISGHTALYWYRQSLGQGPEFLIYFQGTGAADDSGLPNDRFFAVRPEGSVSTLKIQRTERGDSAVYLCASSLYRTGDYNEQFFGPGTRLTVL.

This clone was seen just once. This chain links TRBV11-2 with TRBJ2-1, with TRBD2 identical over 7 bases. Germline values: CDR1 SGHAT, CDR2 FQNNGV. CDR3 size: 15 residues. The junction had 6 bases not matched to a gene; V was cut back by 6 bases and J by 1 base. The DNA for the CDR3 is TGTGCCAGCAGACCAACAGCGGGATCCTACAATGAGCAGTTCTTC. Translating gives CASRPTAGSYNEQFF. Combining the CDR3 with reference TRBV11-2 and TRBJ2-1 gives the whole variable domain EAGVAQSPRYKIIEKRQSVAFWCNPISGHATLYWYQQILGQGPKLLIQFQNNGVVDDSQLPKDRFSAERLKGVDSTLKIQPAKLEDSAVYLCASRPTAGSYNEQFFGPGTRLTVL.

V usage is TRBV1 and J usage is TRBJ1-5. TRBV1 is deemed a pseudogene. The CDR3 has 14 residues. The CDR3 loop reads CTSSQDEGNQPQHF. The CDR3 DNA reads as TGCACCAGCAGCCAAGATGAGGGAAATCAGCCCCAGCATTTT.

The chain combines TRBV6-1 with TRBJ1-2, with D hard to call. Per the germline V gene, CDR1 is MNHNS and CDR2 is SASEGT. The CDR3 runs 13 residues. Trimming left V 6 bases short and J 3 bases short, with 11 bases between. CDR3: CASRSGTDYGYTF. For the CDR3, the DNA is TGTGCCAGCAGGAGCGGTACAGACTATGGCTACACCTTC.

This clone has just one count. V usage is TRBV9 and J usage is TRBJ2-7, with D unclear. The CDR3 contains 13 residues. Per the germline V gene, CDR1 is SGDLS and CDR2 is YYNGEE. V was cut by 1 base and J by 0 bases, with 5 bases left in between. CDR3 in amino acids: CASSVTDSYEQYF. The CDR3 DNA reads TGTGCCAGCAGCGTAACAGACTCCTACGAGCAGTACTTC.

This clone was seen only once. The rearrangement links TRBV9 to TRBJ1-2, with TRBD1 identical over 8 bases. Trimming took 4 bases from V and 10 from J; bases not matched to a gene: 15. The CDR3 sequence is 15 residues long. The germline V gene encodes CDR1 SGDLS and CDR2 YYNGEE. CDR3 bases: TGTGCCAGCAGCCAGCCGTCAGGGGGCGGTTTCTTCTACACCTTC. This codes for CASSQPSGGGFFYTF.

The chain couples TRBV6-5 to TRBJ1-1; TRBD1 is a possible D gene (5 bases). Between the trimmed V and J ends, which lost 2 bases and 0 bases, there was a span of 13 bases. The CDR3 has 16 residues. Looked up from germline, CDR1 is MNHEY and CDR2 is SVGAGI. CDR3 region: CASSYGVTGLNTEAFF. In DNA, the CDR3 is TGTGCCAGCAGTTACGGCGTTACAGGTCTGAACACTGAAGCTTTCTTT.

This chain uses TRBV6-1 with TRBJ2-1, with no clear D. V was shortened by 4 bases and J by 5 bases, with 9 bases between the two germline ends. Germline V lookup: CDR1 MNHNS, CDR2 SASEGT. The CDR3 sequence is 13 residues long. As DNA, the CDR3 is TGTGCCAGCAGTGTACCCAGGAACAATGAGCAGTTCTTC. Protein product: CASSVPRNNEQFF.

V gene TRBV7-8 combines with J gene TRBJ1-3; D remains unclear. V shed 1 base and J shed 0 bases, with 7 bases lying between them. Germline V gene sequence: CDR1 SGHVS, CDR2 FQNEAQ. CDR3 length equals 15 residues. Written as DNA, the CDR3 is TGTGCCAGCAGCTTAGTAGAGTCCTCTGGAAACACCATATATTTT. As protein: CASSLVESSGNTIYF.

The DNA for the CDR3 is TGTGCCAGCAGCTTATCTCAGGGAAGCACTGAAGCTTTCTTT. Protein product: CASSLSQGSTEAFF. V is TRBV7-3 and J is TRBJ1-1; D is perhaps TRBD1 (5 bases). V lost 2 bases to trimming and J lost 4 bases, with 11 bases between them. The germline CDR1 and CDR2 sequences are SGHTA and FQGTGA. The CDR3 spans 14 residues. The variable domain in full, with the rest retrieved from reference TRBV7-3 and TRBJ1-1, is GAGVSQTPSNKVTEKGKYVELRCDPISGHTALYWYRQSLGQGPEFLIYFQGTGAADDSGLPNDRFFAVRPEGSVSTLKIQRTERGDSAVYLCASSLSQGSTEAFFGQGTRLTVV.

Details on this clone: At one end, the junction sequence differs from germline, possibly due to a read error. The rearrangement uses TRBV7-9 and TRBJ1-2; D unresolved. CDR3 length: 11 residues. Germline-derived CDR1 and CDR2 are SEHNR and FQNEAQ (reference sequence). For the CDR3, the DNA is TGTTCCAGCAGATTAGTGGAGGGCTACACCTTC. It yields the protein CSSRLVEGYTF.

CDR3 residues: CASSLSSDPYEQYF. The CDR3 nucleotides are TGTGCCAGCAGCTTGAGTAGCGACCCCTACGAGCAGTACTTC. The J gene is TRBJ2-7, the V gene TRBV5-4; D possibly corresponds to TRBD2 (5 bases). CDR3 length equals 14 residues. CDR1 is SGHNT, CDR2 YYREEE, per germline (reference sequence). The V gene lost 1 base and the J gene lost 2 bases, with 10 bases spanning the gap.

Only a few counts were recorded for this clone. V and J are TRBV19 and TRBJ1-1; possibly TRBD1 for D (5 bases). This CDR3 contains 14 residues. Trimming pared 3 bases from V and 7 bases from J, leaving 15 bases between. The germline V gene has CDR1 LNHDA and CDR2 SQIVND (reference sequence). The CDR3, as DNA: TGTGCCAGTAGTATTCAGGGAGGCTTTGGTGAAGCTTTCTTT. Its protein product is CASSIQGGFGEAFF.

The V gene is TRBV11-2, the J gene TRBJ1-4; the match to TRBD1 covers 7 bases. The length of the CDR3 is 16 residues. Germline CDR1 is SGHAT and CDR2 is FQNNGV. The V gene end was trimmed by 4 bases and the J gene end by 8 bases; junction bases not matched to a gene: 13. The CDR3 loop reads CASSSQVKGAHEKLFF. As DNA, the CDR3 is TGTGCCAGCAGCTCCCAGGTCAAGGGGGCTCACGAAAAACTGTTTTTT.

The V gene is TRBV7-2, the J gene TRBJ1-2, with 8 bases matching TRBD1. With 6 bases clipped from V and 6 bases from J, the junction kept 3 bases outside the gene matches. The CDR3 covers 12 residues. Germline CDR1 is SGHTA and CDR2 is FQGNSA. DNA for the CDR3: TGTGCCAGCAGACTGGACAGGGATGGCTACACCTTC. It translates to CASRLDRDGYTF. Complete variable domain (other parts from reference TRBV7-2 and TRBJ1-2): GAGVSQSPSNKVTEKGKDVELRCDPISGHTALYWYRQSLGQGLEFLIYFQGNSAPDKSGLPSDRFSAERTGGSVSTLTIQRTQQEDSAVYLCASRLDRDGYTFGSGTRLTVV.

The CDR3 DNA sequence: TGTGCCAGCAGCCAGGGACAGGGGTGGAAAGAGACCCAGTACTTC. Translated: CASSQGQGWKETQYF. This chain links TRBV4-2 with TRBJ2-5, with 10 positions matching TRBD1. There are 15 residues in the CDR3. Losses at the gene ends were 3 bases for V and 3 bases for J; bases not matched to a gene: 4. Per germline, CDR1 LGHNA and CDR2 YNFKEQ.

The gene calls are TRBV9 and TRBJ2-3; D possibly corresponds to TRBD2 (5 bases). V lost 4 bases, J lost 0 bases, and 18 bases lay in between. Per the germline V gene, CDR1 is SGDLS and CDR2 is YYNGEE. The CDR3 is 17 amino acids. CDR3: CASSPGRVASSTDTQYF. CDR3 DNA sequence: TGTGCCAGCAGCCCCGGGCGGGTAGCGTCTAGCACAGATACGCAGTATTTT.

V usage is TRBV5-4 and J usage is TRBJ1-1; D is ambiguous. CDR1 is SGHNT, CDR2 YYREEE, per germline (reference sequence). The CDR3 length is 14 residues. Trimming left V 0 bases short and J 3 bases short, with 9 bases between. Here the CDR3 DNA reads TGTGCCAGCAGCTTGGAAATCTTAGACACTGAAGCTTTCTTT. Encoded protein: CASSLEILDTEAFF.

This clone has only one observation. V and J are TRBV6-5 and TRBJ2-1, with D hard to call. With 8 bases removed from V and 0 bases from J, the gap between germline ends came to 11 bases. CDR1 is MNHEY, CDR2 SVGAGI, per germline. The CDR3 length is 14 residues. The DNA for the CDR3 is TGTGCCAGCCGATCCGGGTTCTCCTACAATGAGCAGTTCTTC. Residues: CASRSGFSYNEQFF.

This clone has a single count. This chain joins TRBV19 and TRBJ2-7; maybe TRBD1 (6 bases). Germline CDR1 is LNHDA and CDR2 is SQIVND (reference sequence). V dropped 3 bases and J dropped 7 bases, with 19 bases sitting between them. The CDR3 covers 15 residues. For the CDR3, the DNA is TGTGCCAGTAGTATGGGTCAGGGGAGCTTGGGTGAGCAGTACTTC. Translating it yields CASSMGQGSLGEQYF.

CDR3 in amino acids: CASSQTRGGKDEKLFF. In DNA form, the CDR3 reads TGTGCCAGCAGCCAAACGAGAGGGGGCAAGGATGAAAAACTGTTTTTT. This rearrangement joins TRBV4-2 to TRBJ1-4; the match to TRBD1 covers 7 bases. Unmatched junction bases numbered 9, after V lost 2 bases and J lost 6 bases. The germline V gene has CDR1 LGHNA and CDR2 YNFKEQ. This CDR3 spans 16 amino acids.

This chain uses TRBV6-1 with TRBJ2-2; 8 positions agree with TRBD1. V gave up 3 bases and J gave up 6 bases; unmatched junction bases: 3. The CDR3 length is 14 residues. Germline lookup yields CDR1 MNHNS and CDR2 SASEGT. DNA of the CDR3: TGTGCCAGCAGTGAGGCAGGGGGCGCCGGGGAGCTGTTTTTT. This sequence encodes CASSEAGGAGELFF.